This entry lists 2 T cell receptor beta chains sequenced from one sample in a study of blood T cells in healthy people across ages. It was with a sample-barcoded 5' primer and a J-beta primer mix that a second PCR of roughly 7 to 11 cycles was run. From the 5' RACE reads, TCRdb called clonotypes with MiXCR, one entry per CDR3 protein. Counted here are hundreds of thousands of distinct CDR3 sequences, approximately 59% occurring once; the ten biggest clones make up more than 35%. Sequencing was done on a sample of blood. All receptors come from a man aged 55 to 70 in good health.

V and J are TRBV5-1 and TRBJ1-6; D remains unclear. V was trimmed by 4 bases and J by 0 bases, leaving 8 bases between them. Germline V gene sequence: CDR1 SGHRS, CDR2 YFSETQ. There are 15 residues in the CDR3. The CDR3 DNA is TGCGCCAGCAGCGCTGACAACTCCTATAATTCACCCCTCCACTTT. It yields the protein CASSADNSYNSPLHF.

CDR3: CASSLNGGLSYEQYF. The CDR3 DNA is TGCGCCAGCAGCTTGAACGGGGGCCTCTCCTACGAGCAGTACTTC. The genes are TRBV5-1 and TRBJ2-7, with D possibly being TRBD1 or TRBD2 (6 bases each). The V and J ends lost 1 base and 0 bases respectively, with 11 bases between them. The CDR3 consists of 15 residues. Germline CDR1 is SGHRS and CDR2 is YFSETQ.